These 15 T cell receptor beta chains originate from one sample sequenced in a study of post-analysis software for immune sequencing data. Study-wide findings and caveats: TRBV segments more frequent in patients than in controls numbered five and included TRBV5-6, TRBV5-1 and TRBV20-1.

These receptors have no known antigen. Each TCR beta cDNA library carried unique molecular identifiers. TCRdb re-called the PCR reads through MiXCR, storing one row per CDR3 protein. The profile shows 600,000 to 700,000 distinct CDR3 sequences, more than 50% of them singletons. Source material: blood. The receptor set was obtained from a girl under 10 years old with multiple sclerosis.

The chain carries TRBV6-5 and TRBJ2-5; unclear D gene. The CDR3 covers 13 residues. CDR1 and CDR2 (germline): MNHEY, SVGAGI. V was trimmed by 3 bases and J by 3 bases, leaving 8 bases between them. The CDR3 region has the DNA TGTGCCAGCAGTTATCTTGATAAAGAGACCCAGTACTTC. Amino acid sequence: CASSYLDKETQYF.

The gene calls are TRBV6-1 and TRBJ2-1, with D perhaps given as TRBD1 or TRBD2 (5 bases each). This CDR3 comprises 15 residues. CDR1 and CDR2 (germline): MNHNS, SASEGT. The V and J ends lost 1 base and 8 bases respectively, with 15 bases between them. CDR3 loop: CASSEVGAARDEQFF. CDR3 nucleotides: TGTGCCAGCAGTGAAGTTGGGGCGGCGAGGGATGAGCAGTTCTTC.

This clonotype was seen once. The chain recombines TRBV5-6 with TRBJ2-3, with TRBD2 as a possible D gene (7 bases). This CDR3 spans 17 amino acids. The V gene's germline CDR1 is SGHDT and CDR2 YYEEEE. Deletions cut 4 bases from V and 5 bases from J, with 23 bases between. For the CDR3, the DNA is TGTGCCAGCAGCCCCCCCCTTGGGGGGGGGCCCGGAGATACGCAGTATTTT. Its translation is CASSPPLGGGPGDTQYF.

This sequence joins TRBV4-1 and TRBJ2-5; D remains unclear. The CDR3 is made up of 14 amino acids. V was cut by 3 bases and J by 5 bases, with 13 bases left in between. Germline V gene lookup returns CDR1 MGHRA and CDR2 YSYEKL. This CDR3 reads CASSHPGPSETQYF. The CDR3, as DNA: TGCGCCAGCAGCCATCCGGGTCCCTCGGAGACCCAGTACTTC.

This clonotype was counted only a few times. Here the CDR3 reads CASSSYRDRVANGYTF. In DNA form, the CDR3 reads TGCGCCAGCAGCTCGTACCGGGACAGGGTTGCTAATGGCTACACCTTC. The chain couples TRBV5-1 to TRBJ1-2; TRBD1 matches at 9 bases. Germline CDR1 SGHRS, CDR2 YFSETQ. The CDR3 is 16 residues long. J gave up 6 bases and V 3 bases, and 12 bases lay outside the gene matches.

This clonotype turned up a few times. The gene calls are TRBV7-3 and TRBJ2-1, with TRBD2 identical over 10 bases. The CDR3 has 17 residues. The V gene end was trimmed by 2 bases and the J gene end by 6 bases; junction bases not matched to a gene: 10. CDR1 is SGHTA, CDR2 FQGTGA, per germline. As DNA, the CDR3 is TGTGCCAGCAGCTTAGCGACACTAGCGGGATGGCCCAATGAGCAGTTCTTC. This gives the protein CASSLATLAGWPNEQFF.

This clonotype has only a few counts. The genes are TRBV4-2 and TRBJ2-6; D not resolved. Trimming removed 0 bases from V and 3 bases from J, with 9 bases in between. This CDR3 contains 16 residues. In germline, CDR1 is LGHNA, CDR2 YNFKEQ. In DNA, the CDR3 is TGTGCCAGCAGCCAAGACCAGTCAGGTGGGGCCAACGTCCTGACTTTC. It yields the protein CASSQDQSGGANVLTF.

The rearrangement uses TRBV24-1 and TRBJ2-3; D may correspond to TRBD1 or TRBD2 (5 bases each). V was trimmed by 7 bases and J by 4 bases, leaving 23 bases between them. In germline, CDR1 is KGHDR, CDR2 SFDVKD. The CDR3 sequence is 17 residues long. Here the CDR3 reads CATSMGVSGLLADTQYF. CDR3 bases: TGTGCCACCAGCATGGGGGTATCAGGTCTGCTCGCAGATACGCAGTATTTT.

The chain is built from TRBV6-2 or TRBV6-3 and TRBJ2-3; D unresolved. This CDR3 is built from 15 residues. Germline CDR1 and CDR2: MNHEY and SVGEGT. V shed 0 bases and J shed 2 bases, with 9 bases lying between them. The CDR3 region is CASSYSSLYTDTQYF. CDR3 in DNA: TGTGCCAGCAGTTACTCGAGTCTGTACACAGATACGCAGTATTTT.

Here the CDR3 reads CASSPIGEGARTEAFF. CDR3 in DNA: TGTGCCAGCTCACCAATCGGGGAGGGCGCGAGGACTGAAGCTTTCTTT. The V call is TRBV18, the J call TRBJ1-1; no clear D gene. V was clipped by 2 bases and J by 5 bases, with 18 bases between them. Germline V gives CDR1 KGHSH, CDR2 LQKENI. The CDR3 consists of 16 residues.

This clonotype appeared a single time. The V call is TRBV24-1, the J call TRBJ1-5; D is perhaps TRBD1 (5 bases). V lost 3 bases and J lost 8, with 7 bases in between. Germline CDR1 KGHDR, CDR2 SFDVKD. CDR3 length: 12 amino acids. The CDR3 DNA reads as TGTGCCACCAGTGATGGGGCGGAGCCCCAGCATTTT. Amino acid sequence: CATSDGAEPQHF.

The chain is built from TRBV4-1 and TRBJ1-3; D may be TRBD1 (6 bases). The V and J ends lost 1 base and 0 bases respectively, with 13 bases between them. The germline gives CDR1 MGHRA, CDR2 YSYEKL. The CDR3 spans 17 residues. The CDR3 region is CASSQGQARSSGNTIYF. The CDR3 DNA sequence: TGCGCCAGCAGCCAAGGACAGGCTCGGAGCTCTGGAAACACCATATATTTT.

This clonotype was detected a few times. The V gene is TRBV6-5, the J gene TRBJ2-7; no clear D. Gene TRBJ2-5 matches the end of the DNA better, so the J call may be wrong. There are 14 residues in the CDR3. Germline CDR1 reads MNHEY; CDR2 reads SVGAGI. CDR3 residues: CASSYEAKEKTQYF. CDR3 in DNA: TGTGCCAGCAGTTACGAGGCGAAGGAAAAGACCCAGTACTTC.

This clonotype has only a few counts. V usage is TRBV5-1 and J usage is TRBJ2-7; 7 bases line up with TRBD1. The germline V gene has CDR1 SGHRS and CDR2 YFSETQ. Germline trimming cut 3 bases from V and 2 bases from J; bases unmatched to any gene: 5. The CDR3 consists of 14 residues. In nucleotides, the CDR3 is TGCGCCAGCAGCTCCCGGACAGGAGCCTACGAGCAGTACTTC. Protein product: CASSSRTGAYEQYF.

This clonotype was seen a handful of times. The rearrangement joins TRBV29-1 to TRBJ2-1; tentatively, D is TRBD1 (6 bases). The length of the CDR3 is 14 residues. Germline V gene lookup returns CDR1 SQVTM and CDR2 ANQGSEA. The V and J ends lost 6 bases and 7 bases respectively, with 19 bases between them. The CDR3 here is CSVLGQRALNEQFF. CDR3 DNA: TGCAGCGTGCTCGGACAGAGGGCTTTGAATGAGCAGTTCTTC.